This T cell receptor beta chain is drawn from a study of blood T cells in healthy people across ages (dated by TCRdb to about 2015). Background on the whole study: In model experiments, template switching captured roughly one uniquely barcoded TCR beta cDNA molecule for every two T cells. To track age-related changes in TCR beta repertoire diversity, the study relied on deep sequencing normalized with unique cDNA molecular identifiers. Using the same blood draw, the study looked at two additional independent replicas of 1 million unique cDNA reads for two donors, one aged 18 to 30 and the other aged 80 or older. Four age groups were formed from the donors: young (average roughly 15 years), middle-aged (approximately 40), aged (roughly 58) and long-lived (more than 75).

The library was prepared using 5' RACE. Instrument used: Illumina HiSeq 2500. A second PCR of about 6 to 11 cycles was performed with a sample-barcoded 5' primer and a J-beta primer mix. A template-switch 5' adaptor carrying 12 random nucleotides introduced a unique molecular identifier onto each TCR beta cDNA molecule. Each sample yielded at least 3 million CDR3-containing paired-end reads. All of the RNA was converted into first-strand cDNA using the Mint cDNA synthesis kit, with a TRBC-specific oligonucleotide serving as the primer. Following uracil-DNA glycosylase treatment, a first 18-cycle PCR with universal primers M1SS and BC2_uni_R was performed on all cDNA. Turning to the authors' computational methods: Normalization of each sample was performed by random selection of 1 million high-quality reads, each carrying a distinct molecular identifier. Instead of being binned into consensus sequences, reads with shared molecular identifiers were discarded. CDR3 identification, clonotype clustering and error correction used MiTCR with a Q25 quality threshold and the strictest error-elimination algorithm. A nonparametric unseen species model with Euler transformation was used to estimate a lower bound on total TCR beta diversity. The public reads were reprocessed in TCRdb via fastp at Q25 and MiXCR, keeping in-frame beta chains. A single entry per CDR3 protein holds the most common genes and DNA from its merged rows. V and J calls and clone size were set by TCRdb, not the authors. Present in this sample are 550,000 to 650,000 distinct CDR3 sequences, roughly a quarter of which were seen just once. The top ten clonotypes cover 3% to 4.5% of the sample.

Sequences SGHTA (CDR1) and FQGNSA (CDR2) are obtained from the germline V gene. V loses 1 base of germline sequence and J loses 4 bases, and the interval between the two ends is 12 bases. The CDR3 measures 15 amino acids from cysteine to phenylalanine. Only the CDR3 DNA stays, 45 bases, in frame from base 1. This clonotype was observed a handful of times. Its target antigen remains unknown. No much larger clone exists at a distance of one base, and base qualities are not known. Points the paper makes about the study in general: There was a strong correlation between observed TCR beta diversity and the percentage of naive T cells measured by flow cytometry. As age increased, observed TCR beta diversity per million T cells dropped in a roughly linear way, and a significant reduction was already evident by age approximately 40. Compared with the aged group, more naive CD4+ T cells, fewer expanded clones and increased TCR diversity were shown by the long-lived group, suggesting age selection. Estimates of total diversity based on one million sequenced T cells were regarded as lower bounds and as underestimates. Since profiling was done on bulk unsorted PBMCs, naive and antigen-experienced compartments could not be conclusively compared. Donor CMV infection status was unknown, potentially confounding age-related changes in expanded clonotypes.

The donors were under 40 Caucasian individuals from Russia, aged roughly 6 to 100 years, who were systemically healthy. Approximately 9 milliliters of peripheral blood were collected from each donor into EDTA-treated Vacutainer tubes. Ficoll-Paque density-gradient centrifugation was used to isolate PBMCs, with at least 7 million per sample. Total RNA was extracted from PBMCs with Trizol reagent, with at least 6 micrograms obtained per sample. The percentages of naive CD45RAhigh/CD27high T cells were determined by flow cytometry on a PBMC aliquot from every donor. These records were also assigned to another study, of T cells of mothers and their children. Per that second paper: Donors were nine systemically healthy Caucasian individuals: three mothers and their six children. cDNA synthesis used all of the extracted RNA, with around 1.4 ug of RNA in each 15 ul reaction. Sample barcodes and 2-4 random nucleotides were added via the M1S primer in the second PCR. Over 8 million TCR beta CDR3 reads came from each mother, compared with millions of reads from each child. Thymic selection shapes the output of TCR recombination in a similar way in related and unrelated pairs, and inherited differences have a minor effect. Normalized repertoire overlap was always found to be slightly, but never significantly, higher in related mother-child pairs than in unrelated mother-child pairs. No persistent microchimeric T cell clones were found, with a detection sensitivity of 85 to 100 clones per million clonotypes. In the study, deep NGS was used to compare the TCR beta repertoires of mothers and children, and features distinguishing related mother-child pairs from unrelated individuals were sought. On average, the children were 11 +/- 4 years old, while the mothers were approximately 41 +/- 4 years old. Libraries were sequenced on Illumina HiSeq 2000 with 100+100 nt paired-end reads after adapter ligation with NEBNext reagents. To avoid cross-contamination, the mother libraries and the child libraries were prepared a month apart and sequenced in separate runs. Between about 500,000 and 2,300,000 distinct TCR beta clonotypes were identified per donor. Naive TCR beta clonotypes were estimated from low-frequency clonotypes matched to each donor's FACS-determined naive share, without sorting.

This sequence uses TRBV7-2 and TRBJ2-3; no D segment can be confidently identified. This sequence was found in a boy between 2 and 10 years old in good health. What was sequenced was blood. The CDR3 reads CASSLVATNADTQYF. The DNA sequence is TGTGCCAGCAGCTTAGTGGCCACTAATGCAGATACGCAGTATTTT.